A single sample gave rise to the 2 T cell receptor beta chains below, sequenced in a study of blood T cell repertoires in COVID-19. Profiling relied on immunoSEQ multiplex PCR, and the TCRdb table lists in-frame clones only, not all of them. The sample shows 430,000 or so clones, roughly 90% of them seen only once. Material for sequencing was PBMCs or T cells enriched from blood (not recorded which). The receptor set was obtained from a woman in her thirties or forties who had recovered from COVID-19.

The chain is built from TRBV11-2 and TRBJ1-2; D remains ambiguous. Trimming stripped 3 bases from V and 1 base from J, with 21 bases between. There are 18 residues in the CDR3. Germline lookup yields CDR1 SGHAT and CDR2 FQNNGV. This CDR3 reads CASSFPGAGADRNYGYTF. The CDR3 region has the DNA TGTGCCAGCAGCTTCCCAGGCGCAGGCGCTGACCGTAACTATGGCTACACCTTC.

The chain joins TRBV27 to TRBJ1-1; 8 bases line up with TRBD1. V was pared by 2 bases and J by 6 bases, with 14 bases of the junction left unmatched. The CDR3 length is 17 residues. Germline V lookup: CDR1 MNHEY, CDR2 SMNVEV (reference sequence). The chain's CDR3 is CASSLIPTGVGVAEAFF. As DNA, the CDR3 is TGTGCCAGCAGTTTAATCCCGACAGGGGTGGGTGTCGCTGAAGCTTTCTTT.